This TCR beta chain derives from a study of control samples from healthy donors and cancer patients. Assay used: immunoSEQ multiplex PCR; TCRdb lists only in-frame clones, some missing. The table lists 150,000 to 200,000 clones, around 88% of them singletons. In germline, CDR1 is SGHRS, CDR2 YFSETQ. Trimming cost V 5 bases and J 2 bases; bases outside gene matches: 11. The CDR3 contains 17 residues. The chain is built from TRBV5-1 and TRBJ2-5; 11 bases are a match to TRBD2. The TCR was taken from a woman aged 25-40 years in good health. The specimen sequenced was blood. CDR3 in amino acids: CASRNLAGGQIQETQYF. CDR3 DNA sequence: TGCGCCAGCAGAAACCTAGCGGGGGGACAGATACAAGAGACCCAGTACTTC. Filled out from reference TRBV5-1 and TRBJ2-5, the complete variable domain reads KAGVTQTPRYLIKTRGQQVTLSCSPISGHRSVSWYQQTPGQGLQFLFEYFSETQRNKGNFPGRFSGRQFSNSRSEMNVSTLELGDSALYLCASRNLAGGQIQETQYFGPGTRLLVL.